This T cell receptor beta chain is drawn from a study of neoadjuvant nivolumab and ipilimumab in lung cancer. Points on this clone: Antigen specificity is unknown.

Overall study results and limits: TCR receptors were sequenced in few samples.

Assay: immunoSEQ multiplex PCR; the TCRdb copy retains only in-frame clones and omits some. The data hold approximately 35,000 clones, with 80% to 95% observed a single time. This CDR3 has 17 amino acids. Germline V CDR1 and CDR2: SEHNR, FQNEAQ (reference sequence). The V segment lost 5 bases and the J segment 0 bases; nucleotides outside the gene matches: 12. The chain joins TRBV7-9 to TRBJ2-5; 7 bases line up with TRBD1. Sample: peripheral blood, taken after neoadjuvant nivolumab, alone or with ipilimumab, at or shortly before surgery. This receptor was identified in an adult with non-small cell lung cancer. The CDR3 protein is CASSQHSNRGNQETQYF. In DNA form, the CDR3 reads TGTGCCAGCAGCCAGCACTCGAACAGGGGCAACCAAGAGACCCAGTACTTC.